Below, 14 T cell receptor beta chains from the same sample are listed, as sequenced in a study of T cell repertoires in cytomegalovirus infection. TCRdb re-analysed the reads in MiXCR, keeping a single row per CDR3 protein. The sample contains about 830,000 distinct CDR3 sequences, 32% of which appear only once. These receptors' targets are unknown. Here the sequenced sample was cultured CD8+ T cells from PBMCs, taken from culture after CMV antigen stimulation. These receptors all stem from a human donor in good health (CMV status not recorded). Some clones in this sample may be carry-over from other donors' samples.

Regarding this clonotype: The junction does not match germline at one end; this may be a read error. The V and J genes are TRBV7-4 and TRBJ2-1; TRBD2 agrees at 11 bases. Germline lookup yields CDR1 SGHVT and CDR2 SQSDAQ. The CDR3 contains 15 residues. The CDR3 protein is CTSSFSGGVYNEQFF. CDR3 coding DNA: TGTACCAGCAGCTTTAGCGGGGGGGTCTACAATGAGCAGTTCTTC.

This clonotype was seen only a few times. The chain couples TRBV11-2 to TRBJ2-1; 10 nucleotides line up with TRBD1. The CDR3 has 19 residues. The V gene's germline CDR1 is SGHAT and CDR2 FQNNGV. Trimming took 0 bases from V and 0 from J; bases not matched to a gene: 8. In DNA, the CDR3 is TGTGCCAGCAGCTTAGAACCGGGACAGGGGACCAGCTCCTACAATGAGCAGTTCTTC. This codes for CASSLEPGQGTSSYNEQFF.

This clonotype has a count of ten or more. This rearrangement joins TRBV7-9 to TRBJ2-7; 10 positions match TRBD1. Germline values: CDR1 SEHNR, CDR2 FQNEAQ (reference sequence). This CDR3 has 15 amino acids. V was clipped by 5 bases and J by 5 bases; unmatched bases: 9. The CDR3 sequence: CASSHPDRGLHEQYV. The CDR3 DNA is TGTGCCAGCAGCCATCCCGACAGGGGGCTACACGAGCAGTACGTC.

Of note for this clonotype: One end of the junction does not line up with germline, which may come from a read error. The gene calls are TRBV12-3 or TRBV12-4 and TRBJ2-7; D ambiguous. The CDR3 length is 12 residues. The CDR3 sequence: CANSANRYEQYF. The CDR3 DNA reads as TGTGCCAACAGTGCGAACCGCTACGAGCAGTACTTC.

This sequence joins TRBV6-5 and TRBJ2-3; 8 bases map to TRBD2. The CDR3 runs to 16 residues. The junction had 12 bases not matched to a gene; V was cut back by 5 bases and J by 5 bases. Germline CDR1 MNHEY, CDR2 SVGAGI. DNA of the CDR3: TGTGCCAGCAGTCCTTTTCGGGGGGGCCAAGGAGATACGCAGTATTTT. Protein: CASSPFRGGQGDTQYF.

This rearrangement joins TRBV29-1 to TRBJ2-5, with 9 bases that match TRBD1. The CDR3 length is 14 residues. V shed 6 bases and J 4 bases; nucleotides not matched to a gene: 9. CDR1 and CDR2 from the germline V gene are SQVTM and ANQGSEA. Written as DNA, the CDR3 is TGCAGCGTCGGGACAGGGTCGTGGTCAGAGACCCAGTACTTC. Protein product: CSVGTGSWSETQYF.

The chain combines TRBV12-3 or TRBV12-4 with TRBJ1-6, with D possibly TRBD1 on 5 matching bases. The V end lost 7 bases, the J end lost 9 bases, and 10 bases lay between the germline ends. This CDR3 comprises 12 residues. In DNA, the CDR3 is TGTGCCAGCAACCGAGGGGCTTCACCCCTCCACTTT. Its protein is CASNRGASPLHF.

This clonotype was detected ten times or more. The chain combines TRBV12-3 or TRBV12-4 with TRBJ1-2; D call uncertain. Trimming left V 5 bases short and J 2 bases short, with 12 bases between. The CDR3 length is 14 residues. DNA for the CDR3: TGTGCCAGCAGTGCCCCGAAAGAGAACTATGGCTACACCTTC. Its translation is CASSAPKENYGYTF.

This clonotype has just a few counts. The rearrangement links TRBV19 to TRBJ2-7; the match to TRBD1 covers 12 bases. Germline-derived CDR1 and CDR2 are LNHDA and SQIVND (reference sequence). With 4 bases clipped from V and 5 bases from J, the junction kept 6 bases outside the gene matches. The length of the CDR3 is 15 residues. CDR3 DNA sequence: TGTGCCAGTAGTAGCCGGGACAGGGGGCTGAACGAGCAGTACTTC. This encodes CASSSRDRGLNEQYF.

Only a few counts were recorded for this clonotype. The J gene is TRBJ1-2, the V gene TRBV7-2, with D hard to call. The CDR3 consists of 15 residues. V was trimmed by 5 bases and J by 4 bases, leaving 17 bases between them. Germline V gives CDR1 SGHTA, CDR2 FQGNSA. The CDR3 bases are TGTGCCAGCAGCCCCCCCGGTGGAACAGTCTATGGCTACACCTTC. Translation gives CASSPPGGTVYGYTF.

The chain employs TRBV12-3 or TRBV12-4 and TRBJ2-3; a weak D match, TRBD2 (7 bases). The germline V and J ends were trimmed by 7 bases and 2 bases, with 13 bases remaining between them. This CDR3 is built from 14 residues. CDR3 in DNA: TGTGCCAGCACCTTGGGGGGGCCCACAGATACGCAGTATTTT. Translation: CASTLGGPTDTQYF.

This clonotype was observed a handful of times. The chain employs TRBV20-1 and TRBJ2-3, with a possible D match to TRBD2 (5 bases). From germline, CDR1 is DFQATT and CDR2 SNEGSKA (reference sequence). The length of the CDR3 is 12 residues. The V end lost 6 bases, the J end lost 5 bases, and 12 bases lay between the germline ends. The CDR3 DNA follows: TGCAGTGCCCCCGGTCGGGGAGATACGCAGTATTTT. Translated: CSAPGRGDTQYF.

This clonotype was seen many times. The chain has TRBV6-6 and TRBJ1-1, with 9 nucleotides matching TRBD1. The germline V gene encodes CDR1 MNHNY and CDR2 SVGAGI (reference sequence). The ends lost 3 bases at V and 0 bases at J; junction bases unmatched: 26. This CDR3 is built from 23 residues. CDR3 bases: TGTGCCAGCAGTTATCAGACCCTATCACAGGGGGCGCGGAGGGTGGAGCTGAACACTGAAGCTTTCTTT. It codes for CASSYQTLSQGARRVELNTEAFF.

The chain links TRBV7-9 to TRBJ1-2; perhaps TRBD1 as D (6 bases). The CDR3 totals 13 residues. V lost 6 bases and J 8 bases, leaving 16 bases between the germline ends. Per germline, CDR1 SEHNR and CDR2 FQNEAQ (reference sequence). Written as DNA, the CDR3 is TGTGCCAGCAGTCCCCCCGAGGGGGAAGGCTACACCTTC. Amino acid sequence: CASSPPEGEGYTF.